The clone carrying this TCR beta chain showed up many times. From germline, CDR1 is DFQATT and CDR2 SNEGSKA (reference sequence). Trimming removed 6 bases from V and 7 bases from J; junction bases left unmatched: 8. CDR3 size: 13 residues. Patients underwent thyroid surgery, and none had received any treatment before it. This specimen belongs to a study of metastatic and nonmetastatic thyroid tumors. Overall study context: Malignant and benign thyroid patients had repertoires compared in peripheral blood and tumor or nodule tissue.

Per the study methods: Clinicopathological groups differed in CDR3, with these differences serving to build a distant-metastasis classifier for papillary thyroid cancer. TCRdb re-called clones from the PCR reads using MiXCR. The V and J calls and clone size are TCRdb's, not the authors'. The top ten hold 3.6% of the sample, which has about 92,000 clones, about 15% seen once. Sequencing was done on a sample of blood. This chain links TRBV20-1 with TRBJ2-1; 8 bases are shared with TRBD1. The receptor was isolated from a female donor with papillary thyroid cancer or a benign thyroid nodule (not recorded which). Some clones in this sample may be carry-over from other donors' samples. The CDR3 spells CSADRAMGNEQFF. Written as DNA, the CDR3 is TGCAGTGCGGACAGGGCGATGGGTAATGAGCAGTTCTTC.